This T cell receptor (beta chain) appears in the sequencing data of a study of blood T cells in healthy people across ages. Drawn from each donor were 9 to 10 milliliters of peripheral blood. From germline, CDR1 is MNHEY and CDR2 SVGAGI. CDR3 size: 15 residues. V gave up 4 bases and J gave up 0 bases, with 10 bases separating them. A sample-barcoded 5' primer and a J-beta primer mix were used in a second PCR of roughly 6 to 11 cycles. A single record per CDR3 protein comes from TCRdb applying MiXCR to the 5' RACE reads. Of roughly 730,000 distinct CDR3 sequences detected, about 61% appear once; the ten largest clones hold 25% to 30%.

The sample consisted of blood. This chain joins TRBV6-5 and TRBJ2-4; no clear D gene. This sequence was found in a man in his forties or fifties in good health. The CDR3 DNA sequence: TGTGCCAGCAGTTTATTGGATCCAGCCAAAAACATTCAGTACTTC. As protein: CASSLLDPAKNIQYF.